Below, 27 T cell receptor beta chains from the same sample are listed, as sequenced in a study of blood T cell repertoires in COVID-19. This table comes from immunoSEQ multiplex PCR, and its TCRdb copy is limited to in-frame clones, with some not included. The data contain under 200,000 clones, roughly 80% of them singletons. The sequenced material came from peripheral blood. The source of these receptors is a man aged 65 to 79 with acute or convalescent COVID-19.

The chain carries TRBV27 and TRBJ1-1; 7 bases align to TRBD1. The V gene's germline CDR1 is MNHEY and CDR2 SMNVEV (reference sequence). This CDR3 contains 18 residues. V lost 1 base, J lost 4 bases, and 15 bases stayed unmatched. CDR3 in amino acids: CASSLWAVSGGRGTEAFF. As DNA, the CDR3 is TGTGCCAGCAGTTTATGGGCCGTGTCAGGGGGAAGGGGCACTGAAGCTTTCTTT.

V is TRBV4-1 and J is TRBJ2-7; the D gene is possibly TRBD2 (5 bases). The CDR3 is 13 amino acids. The V end was cut by 0 bases, the J end by 4 bases, with 7 bases between. The V gene's germline CDR1 is MGHRA and CDR2 YSYEKL. This CDR3 reads CASSQDLAYEQYF. DNA for the CDR3: TGCGCCAGCAGCCAAGATTTAGCGTACGAGCAGTACTTC.

This chain connects TRBV4-2 to TRBJ2-1; 10 bases line up with TRBD2. From germline, CDR1 is LGHNA and CDR2 YNFKEQ. Trimming cost V 4 bases and J 5 bases; bases outside gene matches: 8. The CDR3 is 16 amino acids. The DNA of the CDR3 is TGTGCCAGCAGCCCTCAAGCGGGAGGGAGCCACAATGAGCAGTTCTTC. Its translation is CASSPQAGGSHNEQFF.

This rearrangement joins TRBV2 to TRBJ2-3; D possibly corresponds to TRBD2 (5 bases). The V end lost 6 bases, the J end lost 3 bases, and 10 bases lay between the germline ends. Germline V lookup: CDR1 SNHLY, CDR2 FYNNEI. This CDR3 is built from 13 residues. The CDR3 spells CASRAPGTDTQYF. For the CDR3, the DNA is TGTGCCAGCAGGGCCCCGGGGACAGATACGCAGTATTTT.

This clone was found once. The chain has TRBV7-2 and TRBJ2-7; tentative D call: TRBD2 (6 bases). The V end lost 5 bases, the J end lost 2 bases, and 13 bases lay between the germline ends. The CDR3 is made up of 14 amino acids. CDR1 is SGHTA, CDR2 FQGNSA, per germline. DNA of the CDR3: TGTGCCAGCAGCAGGGACTCCCCAACCTACGAGCAGTACTTC. Protein: CASSRDSPTYEQYF.

The V gene is TRBV14, the J gene TRBJ2-7; 9 nucleotides align to TRBD2. V gave up 3 bases and J gave up 1 base; unmatched junction bases: 4. This CDR3 region has 15 residues. Germline V gene sequence: CDR1 SGHDN, CDR2 FVKESK. CDR3 amino acids: CASSQGLAGSYEQYF. As DNA, the CDR3 is TGTGCCAGCAGCCAGGGGCTAGCGGGGTCCTACGAGCAGTACTTC. Full variable domain (remainder filled in from reference TRBV14 and TRBJ2-7): EAGVTQFPSHSVIEKGQTVTLRCDPISGHDNLYWYRRVMGKEIKFLLHFVKESKQDESGMPNNRFLAERTGGTYSTLKVQPAELEDSGVYFCASSQGLAGSYEQYFGPGTRLTVT.

The chain has TRBV9 and TRBJ1-6; D is undetermined. Germline CDR1 reads SGDLS; CDR2 reads YYNGEE. V was pared by 0 bases and J by 9 bases, with 13 bases between. This CDR3 contains 15 residues. The CDR3 DNA follows: TGTGCCAGCAGCGTAGCTCGGGGAGCGAGTTCACCCCTCCACTTT. It yields the protein CASSVARGASSPLHF. Combining the CDR3 with reference TRBV9 and TRBJ1-6 gives the whole variable domain DSGVTQTPKHLITATGQRVTLRCSPRSGDLSVYWYQQSLDQGLQFLIQYYNGEERAKGNILERFSAQQFPDLHSELNLSSLELGDSALYFCASSVARGASSPLHFGNGTRLTVT.

The genes are TRBV19 and TRBJ2-3; TRBD1 matches at 9 bases. Trimming cost V 5 bases and J 0 bases; bases outside gene matches: 3. This CDR3 comprises 15 residues. CDR1 is LNHDA, CDR2 SQIVND, per germline (reference sequence). The CDR3 spells CASSLTGGSTDTQYF. CDR3 coding DNA: TGTGCCAGTAGTCTGACAGGGGGGAGCACAGATACGCAGTATTTT. The full variable domain, in which reference TRBV19 and TRBJ2-3 provide the parts outside the CDR3, is DGGITQSPKYLFRKEGQNVTLSCEQNLNHDAMYWYRQDPGQGLRLIYYSQIVNDFQKGDIAEGYSVSREKKESFPLTVTSAQKNPTAFYLCASSLTGGSTDTQYFGPGTRLTVL.

The V and J genes are TRBV7-9 and TRBJ2-1; the D is unclear. This CDR3 has 12 amino acids. CDR1 is SEHNR, CDR2 FQNEAQ, per germline (reference sequence). V was cut by 1 base and J by 13 bases, with 11 bases left in between. The CDR3 loop is CASSLGAEAQFF. Here the CDR3 DNA reads TGTGCCAGCAGCTTAGGGGCTGAAGCACAGTTCTTC.

This clone was observed at least ten times. This chain uses TRBV5-6 with TRBJ1-1; tentatively, D is TRBD1 (5 bases). V gave up 0 bases and J gave up 1 base, with 10 bases separating them. The CDR3 loop spans 15 amino acids. CDR1 and CDR2 from the germline V gene are SGHDT and YYEEEE. This chain's CDR3 is CASSLAWDSNTEAFF. DNA for the CDR3: TGTGCCAGCAGCTTGGCCTGGGACTCGAACACTGAAGCTTTCTTT.

This clone is a singleton in its sample. The chain couples TRBV9 to TRBJ1-1; a possible D gene is TRBD1 (5 bases). V dropped 3 bases and J dropped 5 bases, with 20 bases sitting between them. Germline assignment: CDR1 SGDLS and CDR2 YYNGEE. The CDR3 runs to 16 residues. The CDR3 nucleotides read TGTGCCAGCAGCGGACCCCGGGGGGGTCTAGAGACTGAAGCTTTCTTT. Translation: CASSGPRGGLETEAFF.

The J gene is TRBJ2-3, the V gene TRBV11-3; D possibly corresponds to TRBD2 (6 bases). V was trimmed by 5 bases and J by 1 base, leaving 22 bases between them. Germline V gene data show CDR1 as SGHNT and CDR2 as YENEEA. The CDR3 spans 18 residues. For the CDR3, the DNA is TGTGCCAGCAGCCCCCACGGGGGTTCACCGAGGGGCACAGATACGCAGTATTTT. Encoded protein: CASSPHGGSPRGTDTQYF. Using reference TRBV11-3 and TRBJ2-3 for the parts outside the CDR3, the full variable domain is EAGVVQSPRYKIIEKKQPVAFWCNPISGHNTLYWYLQNLGQGPELLIRYENEEAVDDSQLPKDRFSAERLKGVDSTLKIQPAELGDSAVYLCASSPHGGSPRGTDTQYFGPGTRLTVL.

A few counts support this clone. The V call is TRBV5-6, the J call TRBJ2-2, with 8 positions matching TRBD2. Germline V gene lookup returns CDR1 SGHDT and CDR2 YYEEEE. The CDR3 covers 16 residues. V lost 0 bases and J lost 4; bases outside the gene matches: 5. The CDR3 sequence: CASSLGLAMSTGELFF. The CDR3 DNA follows: TGTGCCAGCAGCTTGGGACTAGCGATGAGCACCGGGGAGCTGTTTTTT.

The rearrangement links TRBV19 to TRBJ1-1; no definite D call. Trimming took off 4 bases at V and 1 base at J, with 13 bases between the two ends. CDR1 is LNHDA, CDR2 SQIVND, per germline (reference sequence). The CDR3 spans 15 residues. CDR3 protein: CASSRLSHRNTEAFF. CDR3 in DNA: TGTGCCAGTAGTAGACTCTCCCATCGGAACACTGAAGCTTTCTTT.

V gene TRBV11-2 combines with J gene TRBJ2-1, with TRBD2 matching 10 bases. V lost 3 bases and J lost 8; bases outside the gene matches: 7. CDR1 SGHAT and CDR2 FQNNGV come from the germline V gene. The CDR3 is 15 amino acids. The DNA for the CDR3 is TGTGCCAGCAGCTTTGGGTCTAGCGGGAGCTATGAGCAGTTCTTC. This codes for CASSFGSSGSYEQFF.

This clone was counted only a few times. This sequence joins TRBV7-2 and TRBJ2-7, with TRBD2 matching 7 bases. V trimming: 1 base; J trimming: 0 bases; junction bases outside the gene matches: 9. Germline V gene lookup returns CDR1 SGHTA and CDR2 FQGNSA. This CDR3 region has 17 residues. CDR3 region: CASSLEVAGAYSYEQYF. The CDR3 DNA sequence: TGTGCCAGCAGCTTAGAGGTTGCGGGAGCCTACTCCTACGAGCAGTACTTC. Full variable domain (missing parts from reference TRBV7-2 and TRBJ2-7): GAGVSQSPSNKVTEKGKDVELRCDPISGHTALYWYRQSLGQGLEFLIYFQGNSAPDKSGLPSDRFSAERTGGSVSTLTIQRTQQEDSAVYLCASSLEVAGAYSYEQYFGPGTRLTVT.

To note about this clone: Other DNA sequences from this sample encode an identical CDR3 as well. This sequence joins TRBV20-1 and TRBJ2-7; 7 bases agree with TRBD2. This CDR3 is built from 11 residues. The germline V gene encodes CDR1 DFQATT and CDR2 SNEGSKA (reference sequence). V lost 3 bases, J lost 6 bases, and 2 bases stayed unmatched. CDR3 residues: CSARAGVEQYF. As DNA, the CDR3 is TGCAGTGCTAGGGCGGGAGTCGAGCAGTACTTC.

This clone has just a few counts. The rearrangement links TRBV2 to TRBJ1-5; D unresolved. V was trimmed by 2 bases and J by 0 bases, leaving 11 bases between them. CDR3 size: 16 residues. Germline V gene lookup returns CDR1 SNHLY and CDR2 FYNNEI. The CDR3 spells CASSESSDDSNQPQHF. In DNA form, the CDR3 reads TGTGCCAGCAGTGAATCAAGCGACGATAGCAATCAGCCCCAGCATTTT.

This clone was seen only a few times. V and J are TRBV19 and TRBJ1-4, with D hard to call. CDR3 length equals 16 residues. V lost 4 bases and J 0 bases, leaving 12 bases between the germline ends. CDR1 is LNHDA and CDR2 is SQIVND in the germline V gene (reference sequence). Here the CDR3 DNA reads TGTGCCAGTAGTACCGCGGGCCGGGCAACTAATGAAAAACTGTTTTTT. The encoded protein is CASSTAGRATNEKLFF. The full variable domain, with the rest looked up from reference TRBV19 and TRBJ1-4, is DGGITQSPKYLFRKEGQNVTLSCEQNLNHDAMYWYRQDPGQGLRLIYYSQIVNDFQKGDIAEGYSVSREKKESFPLTVTSAQKNPTAFYLCASSTAGRATNEKLFFGSGTQLSVL.

This clone is a singleton in its sample. The chain uses TRBV10-3 and TRBJ1-2; 12 bases are a match to TRBD1. V gave up 0 bases and J gave up 8 bases; unmatched junction bases: 10. CDR1 and CDR2 from the germline V gene are ENHRY and SYGVKD. The CDR3 spans 17 residues. CDR3 residues: CAISESGTGGKIRGYTF. The CDR3 coding sequence is TGTGCCATCAGTGAGTCGGGGACAGGGGGCAAGATACGGGGCTACACCTTC.

The genes are TRBV7-9 and TRBJ2-7, with D perhaps matching TRBD2 (5 bases). The germline gives CDR1 SEHNR, CDR2 FQNEAQ (reference sequence). The V end lost 5 bases, the J end lost 0 bases, and 11 bases lay between the germline ends. This CDR3 has 14 residues. For the CDR3, the DNA is TGTGCCAGCAGCAATTCGGGAAACTCCTACGAGCAGTACTTC. Protein product: CASSNSGNSYEQYF.

The chain employs TRBV2 and TRBJ2-2; TRBD2 is a possible D gene (6 bases). The CDR3 loop spans 15 amino acids. The ends were cut back, 8 bases at V and 7 bases at J, with 20 bases in the middle. The germline V gene has CDR1 SNHLY and CDR2 FYNNEI. DNA of the CDR3: TGTGCCAGCGTCGGGGACCTGGGGGGTGGCGGGGAGCTGTTTTTT. Its protein is CASVGDLGGGGELFF.

V usage is TRBV6-4 and J usage is TRBJ1-2; no definite D call. Trimming cost V 2 bases and J 6 bases, with 19 bases left between them. Germline-derived CDR1 and CDR2 are MRHNA and SNTAGT. This CDR3 comprises 16 residues. The CDR3, as DNA: TGTGCCAGCAGTGACCCCGACCGAGGCCCAAAGCATGGCTACACCTTC. Translated: CASSDPDRGPKHGYTF.

The CDR3 reads CASSPAGTGGNNEQFF. In DNA form, the CDR3 reads TGCGCCAGCAGCCCAGCGGGAACGGGGGGGAACAATGAGCAGTTCTTC. This chain links TRBV4-1 with TRBJ2-1; 8 positions match TRBD2. V trimming: 4 bases; J trimming: 5 bases; junction bases outside the gene matches: 10. In germline, CDR1 is MGHRA, CDR2 YSYEKL. CDR3 length: 16 residues.

The chain has TRBV5-1 and TRBJ1-3; tentatively, D is TRBD1 (5 bases). In germline, CDR1 is SGHRS, CDR2 YFSETQ. V was pared by 4 bases and J by 1 base, with 9 bases between. This CDR3 has 14 residues. The CDR3 sequence is CASSPDSSGNTIYF. The DNA of the CDR3 is TGCGCCAGCAGCCCTGACAGTTCTGGAAACACCATATATTTT. Full variable domain (remainder filled in from reference TRBV5-1 and TRBJ1-3): KAGVTQTPRYLIKTRGQQVTLSCSPISGHRSVSWYQQTPGQGLQFLFEYFSETQRNKGNFPGRFSGRQFSNSRSEMNVSTLELGDSALYLCASSPDSSGNTIYFGEGSWLTVV.

The chain uses TRBV7-6 and TRBJ2-1; D perhaps matches TRBD2 (5 bases). V lost 2 bases to trimming and J lost 5 bases, with 16 bases between them. CDR1 is SGHVS and CDR2 is FNYEAQ in the germline V gene. This CDR3 has 16 amino acids. The CDR3 spells CASSLIYSGYDNEQFF. In DNA form, the CDR3 reads TGTGCCAGCAGCTTAATTTATTCGGGGTACGACAATGAGCAGTTCTTC.

The V and J genes are TRBV19 and TRBJ1-2; 7 bases align to TRBD1. Losses at the gene ends were 4 bases for V and 0 bases for J; bases not matched to a gene: 5. The CDR3 has 15 residues. CDR1 and CDR2 (germline): LNHDA, SQIVND (reference sequence). The CDR3 sequence is CASSRSGGTNYGYTF. CDR3 DNA sequence: TGTGCCAGTAGTAGATCAGGGGGTACTAACTATGGCTACACCTTC.